The clone carrying this TCR beta chain has a single count. The CDR3 totals 15 residues. V lost 3 bases and J lost 5, with 17 bases in between. CDR1 is SGHRS, CDR2 YFSETQ, per germline. The data are from a study of T cell responses to AZD1222 COVID-19 vaccine. Method: immunoSEQ multiplex PCR; TCRdb's copy keeps in-frame clones and lacks some. The sample lists roughly 91,000 clones; about 88% were seen once. The gene calls are TRBV5-1 and TRBJ1-2; TRBD1 is a possible D gene (6 bases). The source is an adult in good health. The specimen comprised peripheral blood, sampled on day 0 of AZD1222 vaccination. The CDR3 reads CASSSLQGGMYGYTF. CDR3 nucleotides: TGCGCCAGCAGCTCCTTACAGGGAGGGATGTATGGCTACACCTTC.